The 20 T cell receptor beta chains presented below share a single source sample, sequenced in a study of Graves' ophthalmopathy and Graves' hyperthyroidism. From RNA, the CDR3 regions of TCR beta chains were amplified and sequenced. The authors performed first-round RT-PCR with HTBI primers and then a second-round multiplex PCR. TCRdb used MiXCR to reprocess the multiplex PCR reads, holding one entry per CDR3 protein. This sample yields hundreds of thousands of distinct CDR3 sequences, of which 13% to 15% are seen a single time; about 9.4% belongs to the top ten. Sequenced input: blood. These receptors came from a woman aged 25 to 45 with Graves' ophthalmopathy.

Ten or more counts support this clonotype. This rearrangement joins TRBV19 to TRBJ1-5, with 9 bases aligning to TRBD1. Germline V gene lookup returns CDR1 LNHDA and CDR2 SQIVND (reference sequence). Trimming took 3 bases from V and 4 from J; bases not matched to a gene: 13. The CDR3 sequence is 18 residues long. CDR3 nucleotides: TGTGCCAGTAGTATTTCGGGGGGACAGGGAATTGGAAATCAGCCCCAGCATTTT. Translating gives CASSISGGQGIGNQPQHF.

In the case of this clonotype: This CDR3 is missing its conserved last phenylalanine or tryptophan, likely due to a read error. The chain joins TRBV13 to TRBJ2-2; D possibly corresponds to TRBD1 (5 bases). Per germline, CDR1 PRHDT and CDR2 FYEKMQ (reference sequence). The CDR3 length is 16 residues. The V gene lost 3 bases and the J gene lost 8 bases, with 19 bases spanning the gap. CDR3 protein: CASSLDLTGYRGELFY. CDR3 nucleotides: TGTGCCAGCAGCTTGGACCTAACAGGTTACCGGGGGGAGCTGTTTTAT.

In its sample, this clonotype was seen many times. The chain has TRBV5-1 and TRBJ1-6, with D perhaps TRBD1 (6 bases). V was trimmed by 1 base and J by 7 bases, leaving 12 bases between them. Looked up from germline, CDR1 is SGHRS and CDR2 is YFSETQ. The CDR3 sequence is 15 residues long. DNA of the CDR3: TGCGCCAGCAGCTTGACTGGGGGCATGAATTCACCCCTCCACTTT. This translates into CASSLTGGMNSPLHF.

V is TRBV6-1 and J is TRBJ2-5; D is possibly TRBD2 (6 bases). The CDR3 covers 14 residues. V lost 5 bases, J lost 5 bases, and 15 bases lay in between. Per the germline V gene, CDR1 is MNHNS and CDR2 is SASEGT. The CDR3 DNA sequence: TGTGCCAGCAGTACGGGGGAAGCGGTCGAGACCCAGTACTTC. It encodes CASSTGEAVETQYF.

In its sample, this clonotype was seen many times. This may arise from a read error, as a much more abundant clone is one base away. The CDR3 DNA follows: TGTGCCAGCAGCTTAGTCCGTAGCAATCAGCCCCAGCATTTT. This translates into CASSLVRSNQPQHF. This rearrangement joins TRBV7-2 to TRBJ1-5; D gene uncertain. The CDR3 length is 14 residues. V lost 1 base and J lost 0, with 4 bases in between. Germline V lookup: CDR1 SGHTA, CDR2 FQGNSA.

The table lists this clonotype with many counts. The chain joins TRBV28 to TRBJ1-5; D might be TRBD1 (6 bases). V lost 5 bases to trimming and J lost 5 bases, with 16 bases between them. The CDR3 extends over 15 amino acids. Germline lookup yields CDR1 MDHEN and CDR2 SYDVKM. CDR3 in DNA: TGTGCCAGCAGTCCTACAGGGTTGGGGGATCAGCCCCAGCATTTT. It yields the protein CASSPTGLGDQPQHF.

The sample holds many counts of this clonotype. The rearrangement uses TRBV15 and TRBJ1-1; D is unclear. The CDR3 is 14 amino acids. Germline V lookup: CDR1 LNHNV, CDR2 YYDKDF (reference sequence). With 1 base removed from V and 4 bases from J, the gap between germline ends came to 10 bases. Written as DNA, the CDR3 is TGTGCCACCAGCAGAGTAACAGCTGGCACTGAAGCTTTCTTT. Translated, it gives CATSRVTAGTEAFF.

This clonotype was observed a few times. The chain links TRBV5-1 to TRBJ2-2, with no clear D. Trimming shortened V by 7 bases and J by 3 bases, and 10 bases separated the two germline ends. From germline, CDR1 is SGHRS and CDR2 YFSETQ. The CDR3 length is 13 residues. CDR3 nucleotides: TGCGCCAGCTCCAGGTTCGACACCGGGGAGCTGTTTTTT. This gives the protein CASSRFDTGELFF.

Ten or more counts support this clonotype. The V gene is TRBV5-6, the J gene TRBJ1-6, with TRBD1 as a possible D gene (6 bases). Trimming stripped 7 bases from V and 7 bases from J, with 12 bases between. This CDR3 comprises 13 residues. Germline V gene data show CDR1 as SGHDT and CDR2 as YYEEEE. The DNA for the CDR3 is TGTGCCAGCGGCTCGGGGGCGAATTCACCCCTCCACTTT. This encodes CASGSGANSPLHF.

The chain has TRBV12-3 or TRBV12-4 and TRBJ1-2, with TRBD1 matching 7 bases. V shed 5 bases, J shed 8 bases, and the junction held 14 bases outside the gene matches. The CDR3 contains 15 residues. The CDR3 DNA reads TGTGCCAGCAGTCCCCGCGACAGGGACTTACTAGGCTACACCTTC. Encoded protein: CASSPRDRDLLGYTF.

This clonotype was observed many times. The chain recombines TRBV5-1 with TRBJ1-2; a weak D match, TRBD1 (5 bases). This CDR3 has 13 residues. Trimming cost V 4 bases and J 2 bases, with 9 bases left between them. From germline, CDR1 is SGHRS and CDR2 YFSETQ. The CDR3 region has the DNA TGCGCCAGCAGCGCGACAGAGAACTATGGCTACACCTTC. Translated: CASSATENYGYTF.

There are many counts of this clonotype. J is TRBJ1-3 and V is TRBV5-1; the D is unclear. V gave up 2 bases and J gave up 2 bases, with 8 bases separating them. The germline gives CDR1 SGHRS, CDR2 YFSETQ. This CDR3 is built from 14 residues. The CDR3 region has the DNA TGCGCCAGCAGCTTCTACGGGCCTGGAAACACCATATATTTT. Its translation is CASSFYGPGNTIYF.

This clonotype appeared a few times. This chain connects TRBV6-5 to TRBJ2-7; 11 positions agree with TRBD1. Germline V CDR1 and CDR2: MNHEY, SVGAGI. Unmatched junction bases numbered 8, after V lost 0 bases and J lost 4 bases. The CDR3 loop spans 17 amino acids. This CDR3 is CASSYSRSGTGGYEQYF. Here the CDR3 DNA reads TGTGCCAGCAGTTACTCGAGGTCCGGGACAGGGGGGTACGAGCAGTACTTC.

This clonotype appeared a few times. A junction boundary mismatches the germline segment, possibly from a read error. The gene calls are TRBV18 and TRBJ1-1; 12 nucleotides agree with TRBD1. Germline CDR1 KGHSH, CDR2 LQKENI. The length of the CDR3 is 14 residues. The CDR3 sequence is CASSRGRDRGLPLF. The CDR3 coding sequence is TGTGCCAGCTCACGCGGCCGGGACAGGGGGCTCCCTCTCTTT.

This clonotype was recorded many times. DNA for the CDR3: TGTGCCAGCAGTTTAGGGTCTGGGCTTCGGGACTACCAAGAGACCCAGTACTTC. It specifies CASSLGSGLRDYQETQYF. The chain carries TRBV6-5 and TRBJ2-5, with a weak D call TRBD2 (6 bases). The germline CDR1 and CDR2 sequences are MNHEY and SVGAGI. Trimming stripped 4 bases from V and 0 bases from J, with 21 bases between. The CDR3 consists of 18 residues.

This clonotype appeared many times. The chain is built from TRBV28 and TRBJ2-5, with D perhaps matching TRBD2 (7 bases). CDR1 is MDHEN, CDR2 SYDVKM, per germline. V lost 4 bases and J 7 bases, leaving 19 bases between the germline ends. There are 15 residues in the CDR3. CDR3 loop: CASSWNGGLDGTQYF. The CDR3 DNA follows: TGTGCCAGCAGTTGGAACGGGGGGCTCGATGGGACCCAGTACTTC. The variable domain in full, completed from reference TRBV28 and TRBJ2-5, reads DVKVTQSSRYLVKRTGEKVFLECVQDMDHENMFWYRQDPGLGLRLIYFSYDVKMKEKGDIPEGYSVSREKKERFSLILESASTNQTSMYLCASSWNGGLDGTQYFGPGTRLLVL.

The CDR3 coding sequence is TGTGCCAGCTCACCACCCAGTACAGGGGGAAATTCACCCCTCCACTTT. It is translated as CASSPPSTGGNSPLHF. The rearrangement links TRBV18 to TRBJ1-6; 8 positions agree with TRBD1. J lost 7 bases, V lost 0 bases, and 5 bases had no gene match. The V gene's germline CDR1 is KGHSH and CDR2 LQKENI. The CDR3 totals 16 residues.

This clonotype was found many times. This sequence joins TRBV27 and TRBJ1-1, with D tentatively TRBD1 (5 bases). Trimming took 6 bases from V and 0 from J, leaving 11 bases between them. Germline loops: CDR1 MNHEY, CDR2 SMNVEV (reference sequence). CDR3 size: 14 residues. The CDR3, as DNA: TGTGCCAGCAGCCAGGCAGGGATGAACACTGAAGCTTTCTTT. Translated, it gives CASSQAGMNTEAFF.

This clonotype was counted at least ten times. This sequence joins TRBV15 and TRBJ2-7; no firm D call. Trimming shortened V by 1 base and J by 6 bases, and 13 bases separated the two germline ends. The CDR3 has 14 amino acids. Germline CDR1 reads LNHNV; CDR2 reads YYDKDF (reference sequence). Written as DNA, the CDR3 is TGTGCCACCAGCAGAGTAGGGTTTTTAAGCGAGCAGTACTTC. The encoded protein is CATSRVGFLSEQYF.

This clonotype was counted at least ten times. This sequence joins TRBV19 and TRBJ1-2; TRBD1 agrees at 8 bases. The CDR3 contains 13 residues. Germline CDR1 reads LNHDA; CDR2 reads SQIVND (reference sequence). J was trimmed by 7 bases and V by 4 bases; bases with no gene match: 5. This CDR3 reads CASSTRTGFGYTF. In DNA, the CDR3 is TGTGCCAGTAGTACCCGGACAGGGTTTGGCTACACCTTC.